These T cell receptor beta chains were read from a single sample in a study of OX40 agonist ivuxolimab in advanced cancers. Generated by immunoSEQ multiplex PCR, the TCRdb table keeps only in-frame clones and is missing some. Here the sample spans 65,000 to 90,000 clones, roughly nine tenths being singletons. Sample: CD4+ or CD8+ T cells sorted from blood, taken in a trial of the OX40 agonist ivuxolimab. The source of these receptors is an adult with an advanced solid tumor such as melanoma, head and neck, liver or kidney cancer. Both conserved end residues are part of each CDR3. The order of the fields is clone size, D gene, V gene, J gene, CDR3 protein, CDR3 DNA. D genes are given only for firm matches. The size of a clone is reported for some rows only, either as once, few or many, or as a class for expanded clones.

NA,TRBD2,TRBV4-3,TRBJ2-1,CASSQDTSETYNEQFF,TGCGCCAGCAGCCAAGATACTAGCGAGACCTACAATGAGCAGTTCTTC
NA,NA,TRBV2,TRBJ1-5,CASSGGGSNQPQHF,TGTGCCAGCAGTGGGGGGGGTAGCAATCAGCCCCAGCATTTT
NA,TRBD2,TRBV6-6,TRBJ2-5,CASSYSGGLGGTQYF,TGTGCCAGCAGTTACTCGGGGGGACTAGGGGGGACCCAGTACTTC
NA,NA,TRBV27,TRBJ1-2,CASSFSSGPLTYGYTF,TGTGCCAGCAGTTTTTCCTCCGGGCCCCTCACCTATGGCTACACCTTC
NA,TRBD2,TRBV28,TRBJ2-3,CATTLAVLGLSTDTQYF,TGTGCCACCACCCTGGCGGTGTTGGGACTAAGCACAGATACGCAGTATTTT
NA,NA,TRBV4-1,TRBJ2-1,CASSHRDSYNEQFF,TGCGCCAGCAGCCACCGGGACTCGTACAATGAGCAGTTCTTC
NA,NA,TRBV4-3,TRBJ2-5,CASSQGAEQETQYF,TGCGCCAGCAGCCAAGGGGCGGAGCAAGAGACCCAGTACTTC
NA,NA,TRBV9,TRBJ2-7,CASSPAYEQYF,TGTGCCAGCAGCCCCGCCTACGAGCAGTACTTC
NA,NA,TRBV29-1,TRBJ2-1,CSVEETDNEQFF,TGCAGCGTTGAAGAAACTGACAATGAGCAGTTCTTC
NA,TRBD1,TRBV6-6,TRBJ2-5,CASSPSRQGRETQYF,TGTGCCAGCAGTCCGAGCAGACAGGGGAGAGAGACCCAGTACTTC
NA,TRBD1,TRBV4-2,TRBJ1-5,CASSQALGTGKFNSNQPQHF,TGTGCCAGCAGCCAAGCATTAGGGACAGGGAAATTTAATAGCAATCAGCCCCAGCATTTT
few,TRBD2,TRBV11-3,TRBJ2-1,CASSLGLVNEQFF,TGTGCCAGCAGCCTGGGACTAGTAAATGAGCAGTTCTTC
NA,NA,TRBV6-6,TRBJ2-2,CASSYAGAGTGELFF,TGTGCCAGCAGTTACGCAGGGGCGGGGACCGGGGAGCTGTTTTTT
NA,NA,TRBV30,TRBJ1-6,CAWGLDTVSYNSPLHF,TGTGCCTGGGGACTGGACACCGTCTCCTATAATTCACCCCTCCACTTT
NA,TRBD1,TRBV6-5,TRBJ1-6,CASTGTGQAYSPLHF,TGTGCCAGCACCGGGACAGGGCAAGCGTATTCACCCCTCCACTTT
NA,NA,TRBV25-1,TRBJ2-1,CASSENYNEQFF,TGTGCCAGCAGTGAAAATTATAATGAGCAGTTCTTC
NA,NA,TRBV4-3,TRBJ2-1,CASSPLGDWAYNEQFF,TGCGCCAGCAGCCCGCTAGGTGATTGGGCATACAATGAGCAGTTCTTC
NA,NA,TRBV25-1,TRBJ1-1,CASSESTLGNTEAFF,TGTGCCAGCAGTGAATCGACACTGGGGAACACTGAAGCTTTCTTT
NA,TRBD1,TRBV19,TRBJ1-2,CASSMQGAMRGYTF,TGTGCCAGTAGTATGCAGGGGGCAATGCGGGGCTACACCTTC
NA,NA,TRBV25-1,TRBJ2-5,CASSPQETQYF,TGTGCCAGCAGCCCCCAAGAGACCCAGTACTTC
NA,NA,TRBV13,TRBJ2-7,CASSFGQTYEQYF,TGTGCCAGCAGCTTCGGACAAACCTACGAGCAGTACTTC
NA,NA,TRBV7-2,TRBJ2-1,CASSLGDTYSYNEQFF,TGTGCCAGCAGCTTAGGGGACACCTATTCCTACAATGAGCAGTTCTTC
NA,NA,TRBV4-1,TRBJ1-1,CASSQSGTQNTEAFF,TGCGCCAGCAGCCAATCCGGGACACAGAACACTGAAGCTTTCTTT
NA,NA,TRBV28,TRBJ2-2,CASSLAGNTGELFF,TGTGCCAGCAGTTTAGCTGGGAACACCGGGGAGCTGTTTTTT
NA,NA,TRBV7-3,TRBJ2-3,CASSPFPGTDTQYF,TGTGCCAGCAGCCCCTTTCCGGGCACAGATACGCAGTATTTT
NA,NA,TRBV12-2,TRBJ2-3,CASRFALYGHATSELDTQYF,TGTGCAAGTCGCTTTGCCCTCTATGGACACGCAACTTCGGAATTGGATACGCAGTATTTT
NA,TRBD1,TRBV6-5,TRBJ1-2,CASRSNRGYGYTF,TGTGCCAGCAGATCAAACAGGGGTTATGGCTACACCTTC
NA,NA,TRBV13,TRBJ2-5,CASSSEETQYF,TGTGCCAGCAGCTCTGAAGAGACCCAGTACTTC
NA,TRBD2,TRBV6-5,TRBJ2-1,CASIPTSDYNEQFF,TGTGCCAGCATCCCGACTAGCGACTACAATGAGCAGTTCTTC
NA,NA,TRBV27,TRBJ1-6,CASSLLGQVRSPPHF,TGTGCCAGCAGTTTATTGGGCCAGGTTCGTTCACCCCCCCACTTT
NA,TRBD2,TRBV30,TRBJ2-1,CAWSQSSGDNEQFF,TGTGCCTGGAGTCAGTCTAGCGGAGACAATGAGCAGTTCTTC
NA,NA,TRBV13,TRBJ1-1,CASTQRAEAFF,TGTGCCAGCACTCAACGGGCTGAAGCTTTCTTT
NA,NA,TRBV19,TRBJ1-2,CASRGHGGYTF,TGTGCCAGTAGAGGCCATGGGGGCTACACCTTC
NA,NA,TRBV9,TRBJ2-1,CASSAALSAYNEQFF,TGTGCCAGCAGCGCAGCCCTCTCTGCCTACAATGAGCAGTTCTTC
NA,NA,TRBV4-1,TRBJ2-3,CASSQGAASTDTQYF,TGCGCCAGCAGCCAAGGCGCGGCTAGCACAGATACGCAGTATTTT
NA,NA,TRBV6-6,TRBJ2-2,CASKARNTGELFF,TGTGCCAGCAAGGCCCGGAACACCGGGGAGCTGTTTTTT
NA,TRBD2,TRBV29-1,TRBJ2-3,CSAGTSVFTDTQYF,TGCAGCGCCGGGACTAGCGTATTCACAGATACGCAGTATTTT
NA,NA,TRBV4-3,TRBJ2-3,CASSPKRVMYYNSTDTQYF,TGCGCCAGCAGCCCCAAGAGGGTGATGTATTACAACAGCACAGATACGCAGTATTTT
NA,TRBD2,TRBV19,TRBJ2-5,CASSITRTSDQETQYF,TGTGCCAGTAGTATTACTAGGACTAGTGACCAAGAGACCCAGTACTTC
NA,TRBD1,TRBV28,TRBJ1-5,CASSPGQGLTNQPQHF,TGTGCCAGCAGTCCGGGACAGGGGCTCACCAATCAGCCCCAGCATTTT
NA,NA,TRBV11-2,TRBJ2-7,CASSFRGSSYEQYF,TGTGCCAGCAGCTTCAGGGGATCCTCCTACGAGCAGTACTTC
NA,NA,TRBV19,TRBJ1-6,CASTPSIGAKNPPLHF,TGTGCCAGTACTCCCTCGATAGGGGCTAAAAATCCACCCCTCCACTTT
NA,TRBD1,TRBV19,TRBJ2-7,CASSVGQTYEQYF,TGTGCCAGTAGTGTGGGACAGACCTACGAGCAGTACTTC
NA,TRBD2,TRBV7-2,TRBJ2-1,CASTSLAGGIHEQFF,TGTGCCAGCACTTCACTAGCGGGAGGAATCCATGAGCAGTTCTTC
NA,TRBD1,TRBV15,TRBJ2-2,CATSIGTANTGELFF,TGTGCCACCAGCATAGGGACAGCGAACACCGGGGAGCTGTTTTTT
NA,NA,TRBV5-1,TRBJ2-1,CASSRTWYSGRNEQFF,TGCGCCAGCAGCCGTACGTGGTATAGCGGTCGCAATGAGCAGTTCTTC
few,NA,TRBV27,TRBJ2-1,CASSSDLRGYIYNEQFF,TGTGCCAGCAGTTCGGACCTCAGGGGCTACATCTACAATGAGCAGTTCTTC
NA,TRBD2,TRBV28,TRBJ2-5,CASSLPQRGFQETQYF,TGTGCCAGCAGTTTACCGCAGCGGGGGTTCCAAGAGACCCAGTACTTC
once,TRBD2,TRBV4-2,TRBJ2-1,CASSQDLKGLAAYNEQFF,TGTGCCAGCAGCCAAGATTTAAAGGGCCTAGCGGCCTACAATGAGCAGTTCTTC
NA,NA,TRBV5-1,TRBJ1-1,CASSSGQRNTEAFF,TGCGCCAGCAGCTCCGGACAGAGGAACACTGAAGCTTTCTTT
NA,NA,TRBV5-8,TRBJ2-3,CASSFRVRADTQYF,TGTGCCAGCAGCTTTCGGGTGCGAGCAGATACGCAGTATTTT
NA,NA,TRBV6-5,TRBJ2-3,CASSYSSMGTDTQYF,TGTGCCAGCAGTTACTCGAGCATGGGCACAGATACGCAGTATTTT
NA,NA,TRBV6-5,TRBJ2-1,CASSYSESGEQFF,TGTGCCAGCAGTTACTCGGAGTCGGGTGAGCAGTTCTTC
NA,NA,TRBV28,TRBJ1-5,CASRLVSGNQPQHF,TGTGCCAGCAGGTTGGTTTCAGGCAATCAGCCCCAGCATTTT